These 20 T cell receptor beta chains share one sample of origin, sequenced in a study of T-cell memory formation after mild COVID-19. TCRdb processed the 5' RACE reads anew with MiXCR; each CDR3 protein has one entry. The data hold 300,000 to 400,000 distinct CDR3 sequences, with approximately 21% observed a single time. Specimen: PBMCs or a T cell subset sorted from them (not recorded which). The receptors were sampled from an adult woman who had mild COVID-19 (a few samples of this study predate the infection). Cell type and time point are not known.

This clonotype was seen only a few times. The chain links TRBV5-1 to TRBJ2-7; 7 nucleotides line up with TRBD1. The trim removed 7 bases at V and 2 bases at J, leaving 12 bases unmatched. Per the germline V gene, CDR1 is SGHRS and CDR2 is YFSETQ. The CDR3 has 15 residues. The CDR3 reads CASSPESTGPYEQYF. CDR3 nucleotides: TGCGCCAGCTCCCCGGAATCGACAGGGCCCTACGAGCAGTACTTC.

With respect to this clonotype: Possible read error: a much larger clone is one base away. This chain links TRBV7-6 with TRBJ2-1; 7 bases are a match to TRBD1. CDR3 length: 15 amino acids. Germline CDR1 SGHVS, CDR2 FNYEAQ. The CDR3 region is CPSSSTGVPYNEQFF. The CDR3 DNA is TGTCCCAGCAGCTCCACAGGGGTCCCCTACAATGAGCAGTTCTTC. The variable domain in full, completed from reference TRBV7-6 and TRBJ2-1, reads GAGVSQSPRYKVTKRGQDVALRCDPISGHVSLYWYRQALGQGPEFLTYFNYEAQQDKSGLPNDRFSAERPEGSISTLTIQRTEQRDSAMYRCPSSSTGVPYNEQFFGPGTRLTVL.

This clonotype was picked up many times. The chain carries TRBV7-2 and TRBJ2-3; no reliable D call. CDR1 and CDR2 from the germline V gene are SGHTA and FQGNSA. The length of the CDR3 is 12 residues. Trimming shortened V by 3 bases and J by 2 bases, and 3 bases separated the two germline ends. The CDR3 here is CASSFLTDTQYF. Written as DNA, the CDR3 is TGTGCCAGCAGCTTCCTCACAGATACGCAGTATTTT. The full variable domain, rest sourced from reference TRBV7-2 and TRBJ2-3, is GAGVSQSPSNKVTEKGKDVELRCDPISGHTALYWYRQSLGQGLEFLIYFQGNSAPDKSGLPSDRFSAERTGGSVSTLTIQRTQQEDSAVYLCASSFLTDTQYFGPGTRLTVL.

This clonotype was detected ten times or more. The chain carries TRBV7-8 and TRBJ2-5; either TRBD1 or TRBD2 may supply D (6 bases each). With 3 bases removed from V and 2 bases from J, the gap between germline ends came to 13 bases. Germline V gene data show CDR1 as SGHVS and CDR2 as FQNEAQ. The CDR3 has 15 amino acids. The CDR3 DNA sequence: TGTGCCAGCAGCTTGGGGGGCCCCTTTCAAGAGACCCAGTACTTC. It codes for CASSLGGPFQETQYF.

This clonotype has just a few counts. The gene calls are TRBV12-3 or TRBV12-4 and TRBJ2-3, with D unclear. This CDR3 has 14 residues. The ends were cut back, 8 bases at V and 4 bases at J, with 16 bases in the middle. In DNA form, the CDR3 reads TGTGCCAGCTCCCGTCGTAGGCAAGCAGATACGCAGTATTTT. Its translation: CASSRRRQADTQYF.

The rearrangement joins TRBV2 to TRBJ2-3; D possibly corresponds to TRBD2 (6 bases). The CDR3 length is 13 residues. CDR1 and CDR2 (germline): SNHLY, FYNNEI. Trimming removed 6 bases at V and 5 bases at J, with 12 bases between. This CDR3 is CASRQLGGDTQYF. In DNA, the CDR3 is TGTGCCAGCAGGCAACTGGGAGGAGATACGCAGTATTTT.

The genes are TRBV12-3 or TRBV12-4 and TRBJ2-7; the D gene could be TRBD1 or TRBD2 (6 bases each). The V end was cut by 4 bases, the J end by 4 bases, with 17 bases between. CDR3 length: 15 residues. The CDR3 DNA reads TGTGCCAGCAGTTACGCCGGAGGGGGTTGGTACGAGCAGTACTTC. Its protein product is CASSYAGGGWYEQYF.

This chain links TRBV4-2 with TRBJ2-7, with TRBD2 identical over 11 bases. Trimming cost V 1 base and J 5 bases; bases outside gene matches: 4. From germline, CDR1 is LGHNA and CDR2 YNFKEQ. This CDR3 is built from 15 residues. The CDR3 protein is CASSQAASGGHEQYF. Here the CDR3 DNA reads TGTGCCAGCAGCCAAGCTGCTAGCGGGGGGCACGAGCAGTACTTC.

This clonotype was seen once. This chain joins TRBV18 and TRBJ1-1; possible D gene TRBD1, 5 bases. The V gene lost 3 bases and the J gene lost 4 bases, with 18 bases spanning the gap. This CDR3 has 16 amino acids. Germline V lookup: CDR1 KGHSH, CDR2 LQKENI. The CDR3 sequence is CASSPTVGGLATEAFF. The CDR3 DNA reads TGTGCCAGCTCACCGACAGTTGGGGGGTTAGCCACTGAAGCTTTCTTT.

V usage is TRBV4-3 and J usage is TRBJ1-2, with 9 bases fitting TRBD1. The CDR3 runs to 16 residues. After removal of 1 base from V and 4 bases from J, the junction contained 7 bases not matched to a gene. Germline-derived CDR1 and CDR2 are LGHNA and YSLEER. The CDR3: CASSQAHRGHGYGYTF. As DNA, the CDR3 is TGCGCCAGCAGCCAAGCTCACAGGGGGCATGGCTATGGCTACACCTTC.

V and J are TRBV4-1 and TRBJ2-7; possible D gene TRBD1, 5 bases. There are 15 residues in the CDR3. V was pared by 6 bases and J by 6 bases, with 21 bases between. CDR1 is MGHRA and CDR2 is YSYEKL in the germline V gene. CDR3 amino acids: CASSPADTTGSEQYF. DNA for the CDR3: TGCGCCAGCAGTCCCGCGGATACCACAGGATCCGAGCAGTACTTC.

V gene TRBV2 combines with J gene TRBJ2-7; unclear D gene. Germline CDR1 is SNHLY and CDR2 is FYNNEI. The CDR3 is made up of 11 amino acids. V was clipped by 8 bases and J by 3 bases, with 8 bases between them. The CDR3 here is CASQEVYEQYF. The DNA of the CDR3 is TGTGCCAGCCAAGAAGTCTACGAGCAGTACTTC.

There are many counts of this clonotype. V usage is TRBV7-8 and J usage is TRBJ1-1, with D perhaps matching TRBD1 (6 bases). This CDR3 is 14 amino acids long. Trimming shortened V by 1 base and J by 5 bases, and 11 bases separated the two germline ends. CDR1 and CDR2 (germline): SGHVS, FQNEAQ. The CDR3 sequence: CASSLEQGRTEAFF. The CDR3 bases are TGTGCCAGCAGCTTAGAGCAGGGGCGGACTGAAGCTTTCTTT.

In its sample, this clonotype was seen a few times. CDR3 sequence (DNA): TGTGCCACCAGTGATTTAGGATGGAAAGGAGATACGCAGTATTTT. Its translation: CATSDLGWKGDTQYF. This sequence joins TRBV24-1 and TRBJ2-3; the D is unclear. Germline V gene lookup returns CDR1 KGHDR and CDR2 SFDVKD. The CDR3 is 15 residues long. V was clipped by 1 base and J by 5 bases, with 12 bases between them.

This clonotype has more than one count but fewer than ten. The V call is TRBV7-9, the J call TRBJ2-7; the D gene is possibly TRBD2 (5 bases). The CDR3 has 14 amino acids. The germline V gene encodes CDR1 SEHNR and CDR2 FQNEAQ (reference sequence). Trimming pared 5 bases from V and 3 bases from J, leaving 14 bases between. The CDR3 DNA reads TGTGCCAGCAGCCTAGACAACCGGGGCTACGAGCAGTACTTC. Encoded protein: CASSLDNRGYEQYF.

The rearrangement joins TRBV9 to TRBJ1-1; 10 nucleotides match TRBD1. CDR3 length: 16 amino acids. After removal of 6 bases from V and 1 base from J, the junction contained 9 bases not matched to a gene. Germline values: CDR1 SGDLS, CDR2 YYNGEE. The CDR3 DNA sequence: TGTGCCAGCAACCAGGGACAGGGGCGACCGAACACTGAAGCTTTCTTT. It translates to CASNQGQGRPNTEAFF.

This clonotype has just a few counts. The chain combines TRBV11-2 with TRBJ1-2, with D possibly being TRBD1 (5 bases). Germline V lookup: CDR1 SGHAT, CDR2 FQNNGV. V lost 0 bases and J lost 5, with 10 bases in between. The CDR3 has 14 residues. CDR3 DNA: TGTGCCAGCAGCTTAGATATGACAGAGTATGGCTACACCTTC. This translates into CASSLDMTEYGYTF.

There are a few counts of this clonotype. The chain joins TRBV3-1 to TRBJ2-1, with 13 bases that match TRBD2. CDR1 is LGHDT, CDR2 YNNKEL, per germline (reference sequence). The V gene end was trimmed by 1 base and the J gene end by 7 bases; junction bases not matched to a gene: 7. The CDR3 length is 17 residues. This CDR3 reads CASSQGLAGGYGNEQFF. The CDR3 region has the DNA TGTGCCAGCAGCCAAGGACTAGCGGGGGGATACGGGAATGAGCAGTTCTTC.

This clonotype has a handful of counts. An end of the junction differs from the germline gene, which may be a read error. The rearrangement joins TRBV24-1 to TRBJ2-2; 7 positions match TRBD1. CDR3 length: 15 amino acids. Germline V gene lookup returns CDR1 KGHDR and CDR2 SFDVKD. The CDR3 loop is CVTSERTGVTGELFF. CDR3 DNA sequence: TGTGTCACCAGTGAGAGAACAGGGGTCACCGGGGAGCTGTTTTTT.

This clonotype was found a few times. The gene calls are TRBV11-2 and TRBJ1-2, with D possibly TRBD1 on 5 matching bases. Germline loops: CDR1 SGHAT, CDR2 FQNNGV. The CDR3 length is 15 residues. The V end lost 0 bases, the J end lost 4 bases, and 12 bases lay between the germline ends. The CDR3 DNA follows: TGTGCCAGCAGCTTAGACTCAGGGTCCCGCTATGGCTACACCTTC. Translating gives CASSLDSGSRYGYTF.